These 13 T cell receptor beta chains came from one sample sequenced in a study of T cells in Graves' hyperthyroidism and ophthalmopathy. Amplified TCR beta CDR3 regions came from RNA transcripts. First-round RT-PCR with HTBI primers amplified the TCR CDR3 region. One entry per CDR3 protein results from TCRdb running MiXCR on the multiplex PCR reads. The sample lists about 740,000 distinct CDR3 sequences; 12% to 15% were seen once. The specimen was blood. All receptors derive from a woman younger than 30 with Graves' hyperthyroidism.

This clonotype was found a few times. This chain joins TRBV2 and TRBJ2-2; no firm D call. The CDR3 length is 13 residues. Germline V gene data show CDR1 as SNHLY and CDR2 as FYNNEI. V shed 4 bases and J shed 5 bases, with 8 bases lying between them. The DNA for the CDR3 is TGTGCCAGCAGTGTGGGCTTTACCGGGGAGCTGTTTTTT. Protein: CASSVGFTGELFF.

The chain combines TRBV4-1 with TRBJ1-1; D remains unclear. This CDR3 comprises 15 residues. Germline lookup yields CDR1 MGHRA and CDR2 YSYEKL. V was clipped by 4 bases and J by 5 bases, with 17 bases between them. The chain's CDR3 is CASSPSTVGGTEAFF. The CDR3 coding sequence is TGCGCCAGCAGCCCTTCGACGGTCGGCGGGACTGAAGCTTTCTTT.

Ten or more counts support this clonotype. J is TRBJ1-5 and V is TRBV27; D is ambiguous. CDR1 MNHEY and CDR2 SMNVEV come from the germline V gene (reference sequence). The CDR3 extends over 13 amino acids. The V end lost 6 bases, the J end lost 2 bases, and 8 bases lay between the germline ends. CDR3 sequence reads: CASRGRGNQPQHF. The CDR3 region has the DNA TGTGCCAGCAGGGGAAGGGGCAATCAGCCCCAGCATTTT.

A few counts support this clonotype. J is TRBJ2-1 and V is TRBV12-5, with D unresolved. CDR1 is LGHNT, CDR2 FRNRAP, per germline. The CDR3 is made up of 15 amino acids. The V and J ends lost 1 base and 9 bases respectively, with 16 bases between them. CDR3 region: CASGLEALTHGEQFF. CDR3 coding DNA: TGTGCTAGTGGTTTGGAAGCTTTGACCCACGGTGAGCAGTTCTTC.

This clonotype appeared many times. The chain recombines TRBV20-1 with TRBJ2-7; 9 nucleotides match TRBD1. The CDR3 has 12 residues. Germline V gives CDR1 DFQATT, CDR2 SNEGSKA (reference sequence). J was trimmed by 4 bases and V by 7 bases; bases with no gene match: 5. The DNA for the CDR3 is TGCAGTGTCGGACAGGGGACTTACGAGCAGTACTTC. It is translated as CSVGQGTYEQYF.

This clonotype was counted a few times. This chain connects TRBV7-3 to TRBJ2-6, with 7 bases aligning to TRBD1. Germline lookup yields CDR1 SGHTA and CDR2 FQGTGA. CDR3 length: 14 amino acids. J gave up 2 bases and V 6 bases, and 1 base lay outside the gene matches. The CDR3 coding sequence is TGTGCCAGCAGACAGGGGACTGGGGCCAACGTCCTGACTTTC. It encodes CASRQGTGANVLTF.

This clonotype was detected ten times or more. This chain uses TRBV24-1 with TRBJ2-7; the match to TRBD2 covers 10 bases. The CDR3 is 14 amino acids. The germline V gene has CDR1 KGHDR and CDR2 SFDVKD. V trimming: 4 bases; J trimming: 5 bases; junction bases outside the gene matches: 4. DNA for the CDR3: TGTGCCACCAGTGACTCTAGCGGGAGTGACGAGCAGTACTTC. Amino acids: CATSDSSGSDEQYF.

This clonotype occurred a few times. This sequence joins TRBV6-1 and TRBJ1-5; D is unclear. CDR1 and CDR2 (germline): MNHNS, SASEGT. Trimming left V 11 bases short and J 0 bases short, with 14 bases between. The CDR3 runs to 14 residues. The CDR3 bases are TGTGCCTCCAGCCGGCAGCTTAGCAATCAGCCCCAGCATTTT. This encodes CASSRQLSNQPQHF.

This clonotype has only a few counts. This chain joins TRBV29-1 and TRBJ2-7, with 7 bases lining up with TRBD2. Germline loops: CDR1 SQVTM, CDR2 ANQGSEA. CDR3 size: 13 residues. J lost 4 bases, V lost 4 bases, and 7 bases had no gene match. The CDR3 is CSVVTSAGYEQYF. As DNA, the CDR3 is TGCAGCGTTGTCACTAGCGCCGGTTACGAGCAGTACTTC.

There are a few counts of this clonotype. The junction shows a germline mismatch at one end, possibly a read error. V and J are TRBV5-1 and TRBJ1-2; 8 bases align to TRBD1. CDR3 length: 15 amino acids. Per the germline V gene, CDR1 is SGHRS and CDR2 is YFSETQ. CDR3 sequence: CASSLADRDTYGCTF. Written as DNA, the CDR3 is TGCGCCAGCAGCTTGGCGGACAGGGACACCTATGGCTGCACCTTC.

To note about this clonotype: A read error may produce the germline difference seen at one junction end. CDR3 in DNA: TGCAGTGCTAGAGATAGCCGGGTCCCATACAATGAGCGGTTCTTC. Translated, it gives CSARDSRVPYNERFF. The chain has TRBV20-1 and TRBJ2-1; D is uncertain. The germline gives CDR1 DFQATT, CDR2 SNEGSKA (reference sequence). This CDR3 contains 15 residues.

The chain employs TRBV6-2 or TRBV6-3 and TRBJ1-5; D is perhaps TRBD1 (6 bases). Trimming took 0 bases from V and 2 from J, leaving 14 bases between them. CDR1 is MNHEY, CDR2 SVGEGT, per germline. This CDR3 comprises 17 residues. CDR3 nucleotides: TGTGCCAGCAGTTACTCAATAAGCAGGGGTCGCAATCAGCCCCAGCATTTT. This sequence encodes CASSYSISRGRNQPQHF.

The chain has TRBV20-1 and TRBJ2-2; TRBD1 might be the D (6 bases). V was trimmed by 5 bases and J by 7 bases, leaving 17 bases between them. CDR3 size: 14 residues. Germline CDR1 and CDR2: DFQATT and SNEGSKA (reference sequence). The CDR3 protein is CSAPSRGGVGELFF. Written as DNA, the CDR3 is TGCAGTGCTCCAAGCCGAGGGGGAGTCGGGGAGCTGTTTTTT.